This T cell receptor beta chain came from a study of T cell clones after liver transplantation. Generated by immunoSEQ multiplex PCR, the TCRdb table keeps only in-frame clones and is missing some. The sample comprises 40,000 to 55,000 clones, just over 85% of which are singletons, and approximately 2.7% rests with the top ten. V was shortened by 4 bases and J by 3 bases, with 4 bases between the two germline ends. The germline gives CDR1 SGHRS, CDR2 YFSETQ. The CDR3 sequence is 11 residues long. This clonotype was obtained from a human patient who received a liver transplant. The graft donor may be the source of some T cells. V is TRBV5-1 and J is TRBJ2-5, with D hard to call. The sample in question was CD4+ T cells from blood, obtained 24 months after liver transplant. The CDR3 nucleotides are TGCGCCAGCAGCGTAGAAGAGACCCAGTACTTC. Translating gives CASSVEETQYF.